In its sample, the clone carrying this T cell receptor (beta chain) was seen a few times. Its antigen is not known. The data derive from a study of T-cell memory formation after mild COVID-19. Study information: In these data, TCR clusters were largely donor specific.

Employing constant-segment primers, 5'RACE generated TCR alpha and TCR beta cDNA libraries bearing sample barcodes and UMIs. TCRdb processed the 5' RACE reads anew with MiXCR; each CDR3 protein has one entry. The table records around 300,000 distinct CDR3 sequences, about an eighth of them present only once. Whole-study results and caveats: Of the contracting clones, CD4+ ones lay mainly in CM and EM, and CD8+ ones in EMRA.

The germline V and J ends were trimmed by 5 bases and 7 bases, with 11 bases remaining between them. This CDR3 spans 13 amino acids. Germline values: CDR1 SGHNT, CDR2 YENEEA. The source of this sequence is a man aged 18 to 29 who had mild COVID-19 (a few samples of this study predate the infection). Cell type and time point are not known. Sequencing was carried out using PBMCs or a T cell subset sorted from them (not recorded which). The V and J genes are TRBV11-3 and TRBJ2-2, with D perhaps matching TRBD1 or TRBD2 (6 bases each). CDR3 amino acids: CASSMRGDGELFF. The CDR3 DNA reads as TGTGCCAGCAGCATGAGGGGGGACGGGGAGCTGTTTTTT.